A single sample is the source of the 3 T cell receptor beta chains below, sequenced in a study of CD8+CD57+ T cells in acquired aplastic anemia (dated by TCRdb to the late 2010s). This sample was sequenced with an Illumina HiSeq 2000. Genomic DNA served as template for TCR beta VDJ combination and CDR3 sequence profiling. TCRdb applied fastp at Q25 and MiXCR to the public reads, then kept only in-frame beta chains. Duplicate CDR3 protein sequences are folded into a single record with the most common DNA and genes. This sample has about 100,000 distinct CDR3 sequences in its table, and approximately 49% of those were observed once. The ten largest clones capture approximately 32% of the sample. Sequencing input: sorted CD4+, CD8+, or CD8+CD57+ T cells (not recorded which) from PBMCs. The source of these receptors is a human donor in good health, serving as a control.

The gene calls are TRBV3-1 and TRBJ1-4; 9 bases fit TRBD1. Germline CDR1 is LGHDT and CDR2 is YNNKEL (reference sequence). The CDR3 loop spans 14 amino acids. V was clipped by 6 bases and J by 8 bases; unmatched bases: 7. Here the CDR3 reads CASSTQGAKEKLFF. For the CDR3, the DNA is TGTGCCAGCAGTACACAGGGGGCGAAAGAAAAACTGTTTTTT.

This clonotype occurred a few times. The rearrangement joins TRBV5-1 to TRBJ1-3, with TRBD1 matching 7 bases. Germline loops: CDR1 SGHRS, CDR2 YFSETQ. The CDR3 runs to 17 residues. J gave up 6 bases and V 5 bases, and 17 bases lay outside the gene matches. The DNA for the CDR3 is TGCGCCAGCAGTTCGGCCGGGGCCGACAGGGTGGCAAACACCATATATTTT. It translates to CASSSAGADRVANTIYF.

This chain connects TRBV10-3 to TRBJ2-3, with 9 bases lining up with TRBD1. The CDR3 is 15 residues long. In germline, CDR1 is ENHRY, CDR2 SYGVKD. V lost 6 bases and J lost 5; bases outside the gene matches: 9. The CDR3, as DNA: TGTGCCATCAGGGGGGGACAGGGACAAGGAGATACGCAGTATTTT. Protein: CAIRGGQGQGDTQYF.